The entry below gives a single T cell receptor beta chain sequence along with its context. This specimen belongs to a study of blood T cell repertoires in COVID-19. Study details: Samples representing acute and convalescent COVID-19 were sourced from the United States, Italy and Spain. PBMCs, B-cell-depleted T cells, or T cells provided the cDNA or gDNA that made up the material.

The junction had 4 bases not matched to a gene; V was cut back by 2 bases and J by 4 bases. CDR1 is SGHVS and CDR2 is FQNEAQ in the germline V gene. This CDR3 region has 14 residues. Per the original data handling: The assay estimated nucleated cells by amplifying reference gene primers. Sequencing used immunoSEQ multiplex PCR; TCRdb keeps in-frame clones, though not all of them. V, J and clone size are taken as reported in that table, and D and trimming were inferred from the DNA itself. Of about 150,000 clones in the sample, roughly 81% were seen once. V usage is TRBV7-8 and J usage is TRBJ1-1; 7 nucleotides line up with TRBD1. The clonotype comes from a human donor with acute or convalescent COVID-19. The donor label of this sample is uncertain. The sequencing input was peripheral blood. The CDR3 DNA reads as TGTGCCAGCAGCTTATCAAGGGACAGCACTGAAGCTTTCTTT. Its protein is CASSLSRDSTEAFF.